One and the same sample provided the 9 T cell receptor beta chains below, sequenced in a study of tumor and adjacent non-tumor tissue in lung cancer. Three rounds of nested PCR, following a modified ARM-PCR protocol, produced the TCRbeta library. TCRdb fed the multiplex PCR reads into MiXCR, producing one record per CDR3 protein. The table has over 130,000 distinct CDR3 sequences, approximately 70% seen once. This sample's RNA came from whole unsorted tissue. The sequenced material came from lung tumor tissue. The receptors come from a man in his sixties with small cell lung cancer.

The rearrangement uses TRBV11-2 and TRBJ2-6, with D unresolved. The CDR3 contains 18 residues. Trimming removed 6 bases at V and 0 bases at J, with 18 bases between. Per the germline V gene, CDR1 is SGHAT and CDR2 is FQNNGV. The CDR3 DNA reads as TGTGCCAGCAGTTTAACCGACCGAAAGCGCTCTGGGGCCAACGTCCTGACTTTC. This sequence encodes CASSLTDRKRSGANVLTF.

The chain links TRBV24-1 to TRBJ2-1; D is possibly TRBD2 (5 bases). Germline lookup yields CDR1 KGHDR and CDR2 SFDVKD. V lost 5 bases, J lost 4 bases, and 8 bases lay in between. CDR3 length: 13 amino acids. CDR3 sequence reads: CATSVDSYNEQFF. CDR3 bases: TGTGCCACCAGTGTGGACTCTTACAATGAGCAGTTCTTC.

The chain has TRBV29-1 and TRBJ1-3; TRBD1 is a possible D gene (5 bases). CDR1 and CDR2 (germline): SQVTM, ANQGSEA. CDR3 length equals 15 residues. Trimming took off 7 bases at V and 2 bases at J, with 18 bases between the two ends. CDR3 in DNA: TGCAGCGCTCTACATACCCAGGGAGCTGGAAACACCATATATTTT. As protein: CSALHTQGAGNTIYF.

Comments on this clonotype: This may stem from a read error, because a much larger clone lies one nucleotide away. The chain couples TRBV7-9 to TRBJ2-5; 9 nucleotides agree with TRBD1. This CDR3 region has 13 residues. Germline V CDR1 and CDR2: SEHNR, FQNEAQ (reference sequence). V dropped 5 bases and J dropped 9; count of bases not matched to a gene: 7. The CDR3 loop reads CASSRGQGEAQYF. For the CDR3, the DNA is TGTGCCAGCAGCCGGGGACAGGGCGAGGCCCAGTACTTC.

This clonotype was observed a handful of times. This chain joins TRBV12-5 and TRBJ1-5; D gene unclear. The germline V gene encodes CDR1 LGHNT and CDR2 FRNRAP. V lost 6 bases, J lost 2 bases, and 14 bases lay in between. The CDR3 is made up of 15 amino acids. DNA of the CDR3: TGTGCTAGTGGCCAGACCTCAAACGGCAATCAGCCCCAGCATTTT. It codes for CASGQTSNGNQPQHF.

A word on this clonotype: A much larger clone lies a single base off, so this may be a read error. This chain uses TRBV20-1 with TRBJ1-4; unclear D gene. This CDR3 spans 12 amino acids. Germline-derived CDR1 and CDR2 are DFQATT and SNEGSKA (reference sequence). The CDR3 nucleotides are TGCAGTGCTAGTCCACTGTCTGAAAAACTGCTTTTT. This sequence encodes CSASPLSEKLLF.

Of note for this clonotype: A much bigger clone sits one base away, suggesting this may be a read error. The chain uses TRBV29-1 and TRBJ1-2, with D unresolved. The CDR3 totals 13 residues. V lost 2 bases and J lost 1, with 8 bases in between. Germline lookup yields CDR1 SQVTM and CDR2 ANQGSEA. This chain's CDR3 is CSVESGNNYGYTF. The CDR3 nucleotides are TGCAGCGTTGAATCGGGAAATAACTATGGCTACACCTTC. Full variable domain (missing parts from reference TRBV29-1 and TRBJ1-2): SAVISQKPSRDICQRGTSLTIQCQVDSQVTMMFWYRQQPGQSLTLIATANQGSEATYESGFVIDKFPISRPNLTFSTLTVSNMSPEDSSIYLCSVESGNNYGYTFGSGTRLTVV.

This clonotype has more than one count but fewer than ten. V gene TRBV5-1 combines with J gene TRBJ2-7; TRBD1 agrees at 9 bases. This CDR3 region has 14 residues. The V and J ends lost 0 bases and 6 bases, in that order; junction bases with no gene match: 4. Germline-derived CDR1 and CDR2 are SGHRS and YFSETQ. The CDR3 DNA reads TGCGCCAGCAGCTTGGGGGACAGGGCCGGCGAGCAGTACTTC. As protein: CASSLGDRAGEQYF.

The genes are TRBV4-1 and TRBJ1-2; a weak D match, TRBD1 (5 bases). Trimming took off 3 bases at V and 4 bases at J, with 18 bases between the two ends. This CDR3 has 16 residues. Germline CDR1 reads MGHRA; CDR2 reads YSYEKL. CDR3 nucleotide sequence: TGCGCCAGCAGCCACGGCAGGGATTCGTTCGGCTATGGCTACACCTTC. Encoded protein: CASSHGRDSFGYGYTF.